The 30 T cell receptor beta chains below all came from one sample that was sequenced in a study of shared clonotypes between healthy human individuals (dated by TCRdb to 2019 to 2021). The receptor library was made with the immunoSEQ multiplex PCR assay. TCRdb re-hosts the immuneACCESS table, in-frame sequences only. Its copies lack some clones; in the studies checked, an unresolved V gene accounts for under half of them, and the cause for the rest is not known. The sample table records 550,000 to 750,000 clones; around 90% of these occur just once. The ten biggest clones cover approximately 25% of the sample. For the CD8 naive samples, CD45RO-negative cells were positively selected for CCR7, yielding a CD45RA+CCR7+ population from which TemRA cells were excluded. Input material: naive CD8+ T cells sorted from blood. What this sample's cell subset or site label stands for: CD45RA+CCR7+. Receptors originate from a man aged 30 to 45 in good health.

J is TRBJ1-4 and V is TRBV13, with D unclear. V lost 3 bases and J lost 5, with 10 bases in between. CDR1 is PRHDT and CDR2 is FYEKMQ in the germline V gene (reference sequence). The CDR3 sequence is 14 residues long. The CDR3, as DNA: TGTGCCAGCAGCTTCAAGGGCTCGAATGAAAAACTGTTTTTT. Protein product: CASSFKGSNEKLFF. The full variable domain, in which reference TRBV13 and TRBJ1-4 provide the parts outside the CDR3, is AAGVIQSPRHLIKEKRETATLKCYPIPRHDTVYWYQQGPGQDPQFLISFYEKMQSDKGSIPDRFSAQQFSDYHSELNMSSLELGDSALYFCASSFKGSNEKLFFGSGTQLSVL.

The chain combines TRBV9 with TRBJ1-6; D gene ambiguous. Germline CDR1 is SGDLS and CDR2 is YYNGEE. The CDR3 covers 13 residues. V was trimmed by 0 bases and J by 7 bases, leaving 5 bases between them. The CDR3 DNA is TGTGCCAGCAGCGTAGGGTCCAATTCACCCCTCCACTTT. Residues: CASSVGSNSPLHF.

The chain joins TRBV4-1 to TRBJ1-1; no definite D call. Trimming left V 4 bases short and J 5 bases short, with 11 bases between. In germline, CDR1 is MGHRA, CDR2 YSYEKL. The CDR3 totals 13 residues. In DNA form, the CDR3 reads TGCGCCAGCAGCCTTTATGGTGGGACTGAAGCTTTCTTT. Protein product: CASSLYGGTEAFF.

The chain couples TRBV7-9 to TRBJ2-7, with a tentative D call TRBD1 (6 bases). V was trimmed by 5 bases and J by 3 bases, leaving 17 bases between them. Germline V CDR1 and CDR2: SEHNR, FQNEAQ (reference sequence). This CDR3 region has 15 residues. The CDR3 sequence is CASSATGKKNYEQYF. CDR3 DNA sequence: TGTGCCAGCAGCGCTACAGGGAAAAAAAACTACGAGCAGTACTTC.

As regards this clone: The sample carries other DNA sequences with the same CDR3. The chain has TRBV30 and TRBJ2-7, with 7 bases aligning to TRBD2. V shed 4 bases, J shed 2 bases, and the junction held 2 bases outside the gene matches. Germline V gene lookup returns CDR1 GTSNPN and CDR2 SVGIG (reference sequence). The length of the CDR3 is 12 residues. CDR3 nucleotide sequence: TGTGCCTGGACTAGCGGAACCTACGAGCAGTACTTC. It is translated as CAWTSGTYEQYF.

The table lists this clone with a count of one. V gene TRBV7-3 combines with J gene TRBJ2-3; D gene ambiguous. Deletions cut 1 base from V and 2 bases from J, with 13 bases between. Germline CDR1 is SGHTA and CDR2 is FQGTGA. The CDR3 consists of 16 residues. CDR3 DNA: TGTGCCAGCAGCTTAATGGGTTCTTATCCCACAGATACGCAGTATTTT. It yields the protein CASSLMGSYPTDTQYF.

On this clone itself: The sample carries other DNA sequences with the same CDR3. The chain is built from TRBV7-9 and TRBJ2-1; 9 bases align to TRBD2. CDR3 size: 15 residues. Trimming took 3 bases from V and 2 from J; bases not matched to a gene: 2. Germline CDR1 SEHNR, CDR2 FQNEAQ (reference sequence). CDR3 sequence reads: CASSLTSGTYNEQFF. The CDR3 DNA is TGTGCCAGCAGCTTGACTAGCGGAACCTACAATGAGCAGTTCTTC.

CDR3 protein: CASSRLYGYTF. The CDR3 coding sequence is TGTGCCAGCAGCCGACTATATGGCTACACCTTC. The gene calls are TRBV2 and TRBJ1-2; D gene uncertain. CDR1 and CDR2 from the germline V gene are SNHLY and FYNNEI. The CDR3 loop spans 11 amino acids. The V end lost 6 bases, the J end lost 5 bases, and 7 bases lay between the germline ends.

This rearrangement joins TRBV4-1 to TRBJ2-1, with D perhaps matching TRBD2 (5 bases). This CDR3 has 15 residues. V lost 0 bases and J lost 3, with 9 bases in between. CDR1 and CDR2 from the germline V gene are MGHRA and YSYEKL. This CDR3 reads CASSQEAAGYNEQFF. CDR3 DNA: TGCGCCAGCAGCCAAGAGGCCGCGGGCTACAATGAGCAGTTCTTC.

This chain links TRBV14 with TRBJ2-4; 8 bases agree with TRBD1. V was pared by 0 bases and J by 16 bases, with 5 bases of the junction left unmatched. CDR3 length: 12 amino acids. The germline gives CDR1 SGHDN, CDR2 FVKESK. The CDR3 is CASSQEWDRPYF. In nucleotides, the CDR3 is TGTGCCAGCAGCCAAGAATGGGACAGGCCATACTTC.

This clone was picked up one time. This rearrangement joins TRBV28 to TRBJ1-5; a weak D match, TRBD1 (5 bases). This CDR3 has 13 amino acids. V dropped 6 bases and J dropped 9 bases, with 15 bases sitting between them. Germline CDR1 MDHEN, CDR2 SYDVKM. As DNA, the CDR3 is TGTGCCAGCAGAAACCGGGACCTTTGGCCCCAGCATTTT. Protein product: CASRNRDLWPQHF.

This chain joins TRBV7-8 and TRBJ2-7; weak D call: TRBD2 (6 bases). The CDR3 totals 14 residues. Germline CDR1 SGHVS, CDR2 FQNEAQ. V lost 3 bases to trimming and J lost 4 bases, with 13 bases between them. The CDR3 protein is CASSLIADSYEQYF. As DNA, the CDR3 is TGTGCCAGCAGCTTGATAGCGGACTCTTACGAGCAGTACTTC. The full variable domain, with the rest looked up from reference TRBV7-8 and TRBJ2-7, is GAGVSQSPRYKVAKRGQDVALRCDPISGHVSLFWYQQALGQGPEFLTYFQNEAQLDKSGLPSDRFFAERPEGSVSTLKIQRTQQEDSAVYLCASSLIADSYEQYFGPGTRLTVT.

The rearrangement joins TRBV27 to TRBJ2-1, with 8 bases fitting TRBD2. Trimming removed 8 bases from V and 7 bases from J; junction bases left unmatched: 4. Looked up from germline, CDR1 is MNHEY and CDR2 is SMNVEV (reference sequence). CDR3 size: 12 residues. CDR3 sequence reads: CASGGLVNEQFF. The CDR3 DNA reads as TGTGCCAGCGGGGGACTAGTTAATGAGCAGTTCTTC.

This rearrangement joins TRBV4-2 to TRBJ2-3; 7 positions match TRBD2. Germline loops: CDR1 LGHNA, CDR2 YNFKEQ. Germline trimming cut 5 bases from V and 9 bases from J; bases unmatched to any gene: 8. The CDR3 is 13 amino acids. As DNA, the CDR3 is TGTGCCAGCAGCGACCAGCGGGAATGGACGCAGTATTTT. This encodes CASSDQREWTQYF.

CDR3 sequence reads: CASRTDSYEQYF. For the CDR3, the DNA is TGCGCCAGCAGGACAGATTCCTACGAGCAGTACTTC. The chain recombines TRBV5-1 with TRBJ2-7, with D tentatively TRBD1 (5 bases). The germline V and J ends were trimmed by 5 bases and 1 base, with 7 bases remaining between them. This CDR3 has 12 amino acids. The germline gives CDR1 SGHRS, CDR2 YFSETQ. The whole variable domain, filled in from reference TRBV5-1 and TRBJ2-7, reads KAGVTQTPRYLIKTRGQQVTLSCSPISGHRSVSWYQQTPGQGLQFLFEYFSETQRNKGNFPGRFSGRQFSNSRSEMNVSTLELGDSALYLCASRTDSYEQYFGPGTRLTVT.

This clone was seen only once. The junction departs from germline at one end; a sequencing error may be responsible. V gene TRBV7-7 combines with J gene TRBJ2-5; D ambiguous. The CDR3 consists of 15 residues. Germline lookup yields CDR1 SSHAT and CDR2 FNYEAQ (reference sequence). CDR3: CASSLAFGFQETQYF. CDR3 in DNA: TGTGCTAGCAGCTTAGCATTCGGATTCCAAGAGACCCAGTACTTC.

The rearrangement links TRBV10-3 to TRBJ2-7; D remains unclear. Germline loops: CDR1 ENHRY, CDR2 SYGVKD. Trimming took off 0 bases at V and 4 bases at J, with 7 bases between the two ends. CDR3 length equals 13 residues. In DNA, the CDR3 is TGTGCCATCAGTGAGTCGGTGGGTTACGAGCAGTACTTC. This codes for CAISESVGYEQYF.

The J gene is TRBJ1-2, the V gene TRBV6-6, with TRBD1 matching 8 bases. Trimming took 7 bases from V and 6 from J; bases not matched to a gene: 10. Germline CDR1 MNHNY, CDR2 SVGAGI (reference sequence). The CDR3 runs to 14 residues. The CDR3, as DNA: TGTGCCAGCACCACGATCGAGACAGGGGATGGCTACACCTTC. Translation gives CASTTIETGDGYTF.

The gene calls are TRBV5-4 and TRBJ2-3, with 9 nucleotides matching TRBD2. This CDR3 comprises 15 residues. Trimming at V came to 3 bases and at J to 5 bases, leaving 7 bases not matched to a gene. Germline CDR1 and CDR2: SGHNT and YYREEE (reference sequence). For the CDR3, the DNA is TGTGCCAGCAGCTACGTAGCGGGAGTGCAAGATACGCAGTATTTT. Amino acids: CASSYVAGVQDTQYF.

This clone was counted once. The rearrangement uses TRBV5-6 and TRBJ1-2; D possibly corresponds to TRBD1 (5 bases). The CDR3 runs 13 residues. CDR1 and CDR2 (germline): SGHDT, YYEEEE. V lost 1 base, J lost 5 bases, and 9 bases lay in between. In DNA form, the CDR3 reads TGTGCCAGCAGCTTGTCCGGGGCATATGGCTACACCTTC. Amino acid sequence: CASSLSGAYGYTF.

CDR3 in DNA: TGTGCCAGCAGTTTAAGTAACAGGGGACTTAGACAGCCCCAGCATTTT. Protein: CASSLSNRGLRQPQHF. This chain links TRBV28 with TRBJ1-5; 7 bases fit TRBD1. Per the germline V gene, CDR1 is MDHEN and CDR2 is SYDVKM. Losses at the gene ends were 2 bases for V and 7 bases for J; bases not matched to a gene: 11. CDR3 length: 16 amino acids.

Only one count was recorded for this clone. Other DNA sequences in the same sample also yield this CDR3. The rearrangement joins TRBV7-8 to TRBJ2-7, with D perhaps TRBD1 (5 bases). Germline loops: CDR1 SGHVS, CDR2 FQNEAQ. This CDR3 is 14 amino acids long. Trimming removed 5 bases at V and 3 bases at J, with 14 bases between. CDR3 bases: TGTGCCAGCAGCCCGATTCAGGGAAGCTACGAGCAGTACTTC. Its protein product is CASSPIQGSYEQYF.

The sample holds one count of this clone. The V and J genes are TRBV7-9 and TRBJ2-2; a possible D gene is TRBD1 (6 bases). V was pared by 10 bases and J by 6 bases, with 18 bases between. Germline CDR1 SEHNR, CDR2 FQNEAQ (reference sequence). The CDR3 has 14 residues. The CDR3 coding sequence is TGTGCCACATCCCACGGGACATTATCCGGGGAGCTGTTTTTT. It is translated as CATSHGTLSGELFF.

The V gene is TRBV7-2, the J gene TRBJ2-3; D tentatively fits TRBD1 or TRBD2 (8 bases each). Germline V gives CDR1 SGHTA, CDR2 FQGNSA. With 3 bases removed from V and 5 bases from J, the gap between germline ends came to 24 bases. This CDR3 is built from 18 residues. For the CDR3, the DNA is TGTGCCAGCAGCTTCCAGGGGGCGGGCCCGGGGGGGCTAGATACGCAGTATTTT. Its protein product is CASSFQGAGPGGLDTQYF.

The chain employs TRBV30 and TRBJ2-7; TRBD2 might be the D (6 bases). Looked up from germline, CDR1 is GTSNPN and CDR2 is SVGIG (reference sequence). The CDR3 runs 13 residues. The ends were cut back, 5 bases at V and 3 bases at J, with 14 bases in the middle. The CDR3 nucleotides read TGTGCCTGGGACGGGGGAGGTAACTACGAGCAGTACTTC. It translates to CAWDGGGNYEQYF.

V is TRBV27 and J is TRBJ2-1; D is uncertain. CDR1 and CDR2 (germline): MNHEY, SMNVEV (reference sequence). V was shortened by 5 bases and J by 5 bases, with 10 bases between the two germline ends. The length of the CDR3 is 13 residues. In nucleotides, the CDR3 is TGTGCCAGCAGTCCGCGGCCGCACAATGAGCAGTTCTTC. Translated, it gives CASSPRPHNEQFF.

V usage is TRBV11-2 and J usage is TRBJ2-7; D might be TRBD1 (6 bases). The CDR3 is made up of 14 amino acids. Germline V gene sequence: CDR1 SGHAT, CDR2 FQNNGV. The V gene lost 5 bases and the J gene lost 3 bases, with 14 bases spanning the gap. CDR3 protein: CASSRWDNNYEQYF. CDR3 coding DNA: TGTGCCAGCAGCCGCTGGGACAACAACTACGAGCAGTACTTC.

This clone occurred once. V and J are TRBV6-1 and TRBJ2-5; the D gene is possibly TRBD2 (6 bases). The CDR3 has 15 residues. From germline, CDR1 is MNHNS and CDR2 SASEGT. V dropped 2 bases and J dropped 2 bases, with 12 bases sitting between them. Written as DNA, the CDR3 is TGTGCCAGCAGTGAATGGGACTCCTTACAAGAGACCCAGTACTTC. Translating it yields CASSEWDSLQETQYF.

Only one count was recorded for this clone. The chain employs TRBV28 and TRBJ2-7, with 7 bases identical to TRBD2. The V segment lost 6 bases and the J segment 3 bases; nucleotides outside the gene matches: 5. Germline V lookup: CDR1 MDHEN, CDR2 SYDVKM. The CDR3 totals 13 residues. In nucleotides, the CDR3 is TGTGCCAGCAGAAGCGGGACTCACTACGAGCAGTACTTC. Translating it yields CASRSGTHYEQYF. The full variable domain, rest sourced from reference TRBV28 and TRBJ2-7, is DVKVTQSSRYLVKRTGEKVFLECVQDMDHENMFWYRQDPGLGLRLIYFSYDVKMKEKGDIPEGYSVSREKKERFSLILESASTNQTSMYLCASRSGTHYEQYFGPGTRLTVT.

The V and J genes are TRBV27 and TRBJ2-1, with D tentatively TRBD1 (6 bases). The CDR3 has 13 amino acids. From germline, CDR1 is MNHEY and CDR2 SMNVEV (reference sequence). With 11 bases removed from V and 4 bases from J, the gap between germline ends came to 15 bases. The CDR3, as DNA: TGTGCCTCCCGGGCAGGACAGTACAATGAGCAGTTCTTC. Protein: CASRAGQYNEQFF.